This T cell receptor beta chain was sequenced during a study of blood T cells in healthy people across ages (dated by TCRdb to about 2015). Broadly, across the study: In model experiments, template switching captured about one uniquely barcoded TCR beta cDNA molecule for every two T cells. Age-related changes in TCR beta repertoire diversity were measured in the study by deep sequencing normalized with unique cDNA molecular identifiers. Donors were grouped into four age groups: young (average 16 years), middle-aged (39), aged (over 55) and long-lived (just over 80). Two additional independent replicas of 1 million unique cDNA reads from the same blood draw were analyzed for two donors (one aged 18 to 29 and one aged 80 or older). To avoid experimental bias, donors of different ages were distributed randomly across sequencing lanes. The investigation overall reported the following: Donor CMV infection status was unknown, potentially confounding age-related changes in expanded clonotypes. Estimates of total diversity based on one million sequenced T cells were considered lower bounds and underestimates. Because profiling used bulk unsorted PBMCs, naive and antigen-experienced compartments could not be compared conclusively. As age increased, observed TCR beta diversity per million T cells dropped in a roughly linear way, and a significant reduction was already evident by age 40. Compared with the aged group, the long-lived group had more naive CD4+ T cells, fewer expanded clones and increased TCR diversity, suggesting age selection. The percentage of naive T cells measured by flow cytometry correlated strongly with observed TCR beta diversity.

Concerning this clonotype: This clone's antigen is unknown. One base away there is no much larger clone; base qualities are not given.

Donors were 35 to 40 systemically healthy Caucasian individuals from Russia aged roughly 6 to 95 years. Roughly 10 milliliters of peripheral blood were collected from each donor into EDTA-treated Vacutainer tubes. Ficoll-Paque density-gradient centrifugation was used to isolate PBMCs, with at least 7 million per sample. Total RNA was extracted from PBMCs with Trizol reagent, with at least 6 micrograms obtained per sample. Naive CD45RAhigh/CD27high T cell percentages were measured by flow cytometry on a PBMC aliquot from every donor. The library relied on 5' RACE. TCRdb lists the instrument as Illumina HiSeq 2500. A second PCR of roughly 7 to 12 cycles was performed with a sample-barcoded 5' primer and a J-beta primer mix. A template-switch 5' adaptor carrying 12 random nucleotides introduced a unique molecular identifier onto each TCR beta cDNA molecule. Each sample yielded at least 2.5 million CDR3-containing paired-end reads. The Mint cDNA synthesis kit, primed by a TRBC-specific oligonucleotide, was used to synthesize first-strand cDNA from all RNA. Following uracil-DNA glycosylase treatment, all cDNA underwent a first 18-cycle PCR with the universal primers M1SS and BC2_uni_R. The authors' analysis ran thus. Normalization of each sample was performed by random selection of 1 million high-quality reads, each carrying a distinct molecular identifier. Instead of being binned into consensus sequences, reads with shared molecular identifiers were discarded. CDR3 identification, clonotype clustering and error correction used MiTCR with a Q25 quality threshold and the strictest error-elimination algorithm. A nonparametric unseen species model with Euler transformation was used to estimate lower-bound total TCR beta diversity. TCRdb reanalyzed the raw reads on its own, using fastp at Q25 for trimming and MiXCR for clone calling, and kept in-frame beta chains. All rows with the same CDR3 protein become a single entry with the most common DNA and genes. The V and J calls follow TCRdb's processing rather than the paper's. The sample table records around 690,000 distinct CDR3 sequences; approximately 50% of these occur just once. The ten biggest clones cover over 30% of the sample.

Clipping removes 4 bases from V and 6 bases from J, with 7 as the unmatched junction base count. CDR1 SGHRS and CDR2 YFSETQ were looked up in the germline V gene. Including the terminal cysteine and phenylalanine, the CDR3 comprises 14 residues. Left in the record is the CDR3 DNA by itself, 42 bases read in frame from the first base. Sequences were obtained from blood. This chain joins TRBV5-1 to TRBJ2-3; 8 bases in between match TRBD2. This TCR was recovered from a man aged 55 to 70 in good health. The nucleotides read TGCGCCAGCAGCCGGGAGGGCGTGCTGGATACGCAGTATTTT. It encodes CASSREGVLDTQYF.